This T cell receptor (beta chain) was identified in a study of T cells in Graves' hyperthyroidism and ophthalmopathy. The sample, blood from the first hyperthyroidism diagnosis, precedes any ophthalmopathy symptoms. V gave up 3 bases and J gave up 0 bases, with 15 bases separating them. This CDR3 spans 15 amino acids. Germline loops: CDR1 GTSNPN, CDR2 SVGIG (reference sequence). Amplified TCR beta CDR3 regions came from RNA transcripts. A set of HTBI primers served as the primers for a first-round RT-PCR of the TCR CDR3. MiXCR, applied by TCRdb to the multiplex PCR reads, yields one record per CDR3 protein. In the table there are 300,000 to 450,000 distinct CDR3 sequences, 17% of which are singletons.

The sequence derives from a woman aged 25-40 years with Graves' hyperthyroidism that later progressed to Graves' ophthalmopathy. V and J are TRBV30 and TRBJ2-7; D gene uncertain. Specimen: blood. CDR3 DNA: TGTGCCTGGAGGCGGTACGCCTCGTTCTCCTACGAGCAGTACTTC. It translates to CAWRRYASFSYEQYF.